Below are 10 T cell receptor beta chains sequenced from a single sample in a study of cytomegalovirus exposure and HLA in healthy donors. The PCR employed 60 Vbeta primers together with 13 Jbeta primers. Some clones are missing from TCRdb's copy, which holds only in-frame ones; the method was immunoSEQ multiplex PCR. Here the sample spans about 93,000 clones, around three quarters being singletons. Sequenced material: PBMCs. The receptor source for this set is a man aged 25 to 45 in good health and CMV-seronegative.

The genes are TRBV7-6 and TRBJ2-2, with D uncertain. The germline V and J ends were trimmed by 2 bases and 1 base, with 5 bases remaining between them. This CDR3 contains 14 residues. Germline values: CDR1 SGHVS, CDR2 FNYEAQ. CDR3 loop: CASSLTGNTGELFF. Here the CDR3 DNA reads TGTGCCAGCAGCTTAACGGGGAACACCGGGGAGCTGTTTTTT.

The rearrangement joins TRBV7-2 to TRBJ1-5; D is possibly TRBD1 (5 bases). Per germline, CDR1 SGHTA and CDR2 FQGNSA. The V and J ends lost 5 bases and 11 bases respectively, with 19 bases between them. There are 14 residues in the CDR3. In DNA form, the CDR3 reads TGTGCCAGCAGCGCCCACGAGGGCCGGGGGGCCCAGCATTTT. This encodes CASSAHEGRGAQHF.

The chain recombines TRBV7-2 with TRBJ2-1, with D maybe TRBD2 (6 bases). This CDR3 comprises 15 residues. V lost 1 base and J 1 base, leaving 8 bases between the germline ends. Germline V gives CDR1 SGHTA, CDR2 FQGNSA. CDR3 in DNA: TGTGCCAGCAGCTTAGGTAGCGGATCCTACAATGAGCAGTTCTTC. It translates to CASSLGSGSYNEQFF.

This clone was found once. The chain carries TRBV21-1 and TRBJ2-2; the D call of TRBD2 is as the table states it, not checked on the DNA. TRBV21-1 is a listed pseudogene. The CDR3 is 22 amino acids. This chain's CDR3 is CASSPRDPGTTRLAECTGELFF. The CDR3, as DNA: TGTGCCAGCAGCCCGCGAGACCCCGGGACAACGCGACTAGCGGAGTGCACCGGGGAGCTGTTTTTT.

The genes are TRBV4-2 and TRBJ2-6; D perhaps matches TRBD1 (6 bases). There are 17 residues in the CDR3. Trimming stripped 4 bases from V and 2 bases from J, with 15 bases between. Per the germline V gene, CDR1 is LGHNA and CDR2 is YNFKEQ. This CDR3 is CASSPGAGVTGANVLTF. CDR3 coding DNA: TGTGCCAGCAGCCCAGGGGCGGGTGTTACTGGGGCCAACGTCCTGACTTTC.

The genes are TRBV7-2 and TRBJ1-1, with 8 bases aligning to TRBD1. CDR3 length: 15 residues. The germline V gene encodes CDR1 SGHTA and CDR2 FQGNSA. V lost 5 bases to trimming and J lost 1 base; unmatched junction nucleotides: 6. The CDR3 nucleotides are TGTGCCAGCAGCCCACTCAGGGGGCAGAACACTGAAGCTTTCTTT. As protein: CASSPLRGQNTEAFF.

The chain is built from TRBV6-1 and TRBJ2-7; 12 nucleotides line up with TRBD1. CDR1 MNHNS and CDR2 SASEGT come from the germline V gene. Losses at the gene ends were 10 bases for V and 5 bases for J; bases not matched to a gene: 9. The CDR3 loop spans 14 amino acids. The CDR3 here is CATKDGTGGHEQYF. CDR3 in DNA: TGTGCCACCAAGGATGGGACAGGGGGCCACGAGCAGTACTTC.

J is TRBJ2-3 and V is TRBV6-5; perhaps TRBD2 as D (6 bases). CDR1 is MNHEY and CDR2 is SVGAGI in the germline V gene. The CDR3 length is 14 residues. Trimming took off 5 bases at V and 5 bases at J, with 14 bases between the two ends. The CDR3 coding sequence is TGTGCCAGCAGTGAATCGGTGCGGGGAGATACGCAGTATTTT. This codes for CASSESVRGDTQYF.

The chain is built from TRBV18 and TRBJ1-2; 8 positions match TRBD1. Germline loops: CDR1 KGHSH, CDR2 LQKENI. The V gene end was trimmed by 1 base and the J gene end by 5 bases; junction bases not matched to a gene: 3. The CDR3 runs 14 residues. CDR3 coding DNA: TGTGCCAGCTCACCACTTGGACAGGGATATGGCTACACCTTC. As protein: CASSPLGQGYGYTF.

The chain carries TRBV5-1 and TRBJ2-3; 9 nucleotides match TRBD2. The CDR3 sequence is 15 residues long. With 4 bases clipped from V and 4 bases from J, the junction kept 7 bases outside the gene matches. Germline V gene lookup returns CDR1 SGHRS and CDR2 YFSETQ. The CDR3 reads CASSPEASGADTQYF. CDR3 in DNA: TGCGCCAGCAGCCCGGAGGCTAGCGGGGCAGATACGCAGTATTTT.